This T cell receptor beta chain was identified during a study of shared clonotypes between healthy human individuals. Naive CD8 cells comprised CD45RO-negative, CCR7-positively selected cells, excluding terminally differentiated effector memory CD45RA+ cells. Findings and caveats of the study: Depth of sequencing was expected to influence donor clonotype sharing. The donor pool, a small one, limited the genetic and exposure-history diversity represented. Naive CD4 clonotype sharing across several donors was about 5.3%.

With regard to this clone: The antigen is unknown.

Clones were read by immunoSEQ multiplex PCR, and TCRdb kept only the in-frame ones, dropping some. This sample carries 800,000 to 950,000 clones, about 96% of them seen once, and the ten largest clones take over 0.2%. Material: naive CD8+ T cells sorted from blood. The clonotype was recovered from a man aged 25 to 40 in good health.

Written as DNA, the CDR3 is TGTGCCAGCAGCGATACCGGGACTAGCGTTGTGAATGAGCAGTTCTTC. Translating it yields CASSDTGTSVVNEQFF. The V gene is TRBV7-6, the J gene TRBJ2-1, with 10 nucleotides matching TRBD2. With V trimmed by 5 bases and J by 7 bases, 11 bases remained unmatched. The germline V gene encodes CDR1 SGHVS and CDR2 FNYEAQ. The CDR3 runs 16 residues.